A selection of T cell receptor beta chains follows, all from one sample in a study of blood T cell repertoires in COVID-19. Here immunoSEQ multiplex PCR was the method, and the copy in TCRdb shows in-frame clones only, minus some. Among around 470,000 clones listed, approximately 89% were seen once. The sample comprised peripheral blood. The receptors were sampled from a man between 18 and 29 years old with COVID-19, enrolled during active disease. Both conserved end residues are part of each CDR3. Each record gives: V gene, CDR3 protein.

v_call: TRBV7-6
cdr3_aa: CASSPLGGSLDTQYF

v_call: TRBV6-5
cdr3_aa: CASSYLANTEAFF

v_call: TRBV10-1
cdr3_aa: CASKPPAGLAKNIQYF

v_call: TRBV7-9
cdr3_aa: CASSPQGLSYEQYF

v_call: TRBV13
cdr3_aa: CASSGSGENYGYTF

v_call: TRBV7-9
cdr3_aa: CASSWIRGISGNTIYF

v_call: TRBV5-5
cdr3_aa: CASSLAGYQPQHF

v_call: TRBV4-1
cdr3_aa: CASSQQTGSSYEQYF

v_call: TRBV19
cdr3_aa: CASSREGGYTF

v_call: TRBV18
cdr3_aa: CASSLGIMSGTDTQYF

v_call: TRBV5-1
cdr3_aa: CASSSGLFSGANVLTF

v_call: TRBV12-5
cdr3_aa: CASGFGTPLTKNIQYF

v_call: TRBV19
cdr3_aa: CASRASGRPGELFF

v_call: TRBV7-9
cdr3_aa: CASSFTTGQNEKLFF

v_call: TRBV7-8
cdr3_aa: CASSLGLFLNTEAFF

v_call: TRBV5-1
cdr3_aa: CASTTRRGTGVKQETQYF

v_call: TRBV5-1
cdr3_aa: CASSLDSRTGGSYEQYF

v_call: TRBV9
cdr3_aa: CASSINQGFTDTQYF

v_call: TRBV29-1
cdr3_aa: CSVDVGAYEQYF

v_call: TRBV1
cdr3_aa: CTSRTDRSSYNSPLHF

v_call: TRBV25-1
cdr3_aa: CASSIAGNYNEQFF

v_call: TRBV6-6
cdr3_aa: CASSQQGAHEQYF

v_call: TRBV5-1
cdr3_aa: CASSLAFRRETQYF

v_call: TRBV30
cdr3_aa: CAWTGQINYGYTF

v_call: TRBV12-3/TRBV12-4
cdr3_aa: CASTLAHADPPFF

v_call: TRBV6-5
cdr3_aa: CASSYSTVSGNTIYF

v_call: TRBV5-1
cdr3_aa: CASSSSAGGYNEQFF